This T cell receptor (beta chain) was sequenced during a study of blood T cell repertoires in COVID-19. For the study at large: COVID-19 samples collected from the United States, Italy and Spain covered acute and convalescent phases.

Germline V gene sequence: CDR1 MNHEY, CDR2 SVGAGI. This CDR3 is 14 amino acids long. Deletions cut 6 bases from V and 2 bases from J, with 13 bases between. Assay used: immunoSEQ multiplex PCR; TCRdb lists only in-frame clones, some missing. The sample contains more than 130,000 clones, 85% to 90% of which appear only once. Sequencing was carried out using peripheral blood. The chain joins TRBV6-5 to TRBJ1-2; TRBD1 might be the D (5 bases). The TCR comes from a man over 45 with active or convalescent COVID-19. The CDR3 sequence is CASRPAGLNYGYTF. The CDR3 coding sequence is TGTGCCAGCAGACCCGCGGGGCTGAACTATGGCTACACCTTC.